The sequence of this T cell receptor (beta chain) was determined in a study of cytomegalovirus exposure and HLA in healthy donors. General study points: In the roughly 130 validation repertoires, a later analysis found that first-cohort TCR clusters tended to co-occur.

Concerning this clone itself: The antigen is not known.

CDR3 length equals 13 residues. V was trimmed by 6 bases and J by 5 bases, leaving 14 bases between them. CDR1 SGHKS and CDR2 YYEKEE come from the germline V gene (reference sequence). Produced via immunoSEQ multiplex PCR; TCRdb's table is partial and in-frame only. This table holds some 98,000 clones, about 83% found once. The TCR sequence derives from a woman between 25 and 40 years old in good health and CMV-seronegative. The chain has TRBV5-5 and TRBJ1-1; D gene unclear. Sequencing was done on a sample of PBMCs. The CDR3 is CASTTHGVTEAFF. Written as DNA, the CDR3 is TGTGCCAGCACCACGCACGGGGTAACTGAAGCTTTCTTT.